A single sample is the source of the 27 T cell receptor beta chains below, sequenced in a study of OX40 agonist ivuxolimab in advanced cancers. Measured with immunoSEQ multiplex PCR; TCRdb has only the in-frame clones, and not every one. The data show around 72,000 clones, around 80% seen once. The material was CD4+ or CD8+ T cells sorted from blood, obtained in a trial of the OX40 agonist ivuxolimab. Source of these receptors: an adult with an advanced solid tumor such as melanoma, head and neck, liver or kidney cancer.

This chain's CDR3 is CASSIGPPVHEQFF. DNA of the CDR3: TGTGCCAGTAGTATAGGGCCGCCGGTCCATGAGCAGTTCTTC. V and J are TRBV19 and TRBJ2-1; no firm D call. The germline V gene encodes CDR1 LNHDA and CDR2 SQIVND (reference sequence). V was trimmed by 1 base and J by 8 bases, leaving 12 bases between them. This CDR3 is 14 amino acids long.

This rearrangement joins TRBV2 to TRBJ2-7, with D possibly matching TRBD1 (7 bases). CDR1 and CDR2 from the germline V gene are SNHLY and FYNNEI. Trimming shortened V by 8 bases and J by 7 bases, and 18 bases separated the two germline ends. This CDR3 is 13 amino acids long. The CDR3 reads CASQTGLGGEQYF. The CDR3 DNA is TGTGCCAGCCAGACAGGGCTCGGAGGGGAGCAGTACTTC.

The chain is built from TRBV30 and TRBJ1-1, with a tentative D call TRBD1 (5 bases). V was cut by 1 base and J by 4 bases, with 13 bases left in between. This CDR3 is built from 14 residues. The germline CDR1 and CDR2 sequences are GTSNPN and SVGIG (reference sequence). This chain's CDR3 is CAWSEAGRVTEAFF. DNA of the CDR3: TGTGCCTGGAGTGAGGCAGGGAGGGTCACTGAAGCTTTCTTT.

The chain uses TRBV9 and TRBJ2-7, with D perhaps given as TRBD1 or TRBD2 (6 bases each). Germline V CDR1 and CDR2: SGDLS, YYNGEE. The ends were cut back, 4 bases at V and 4 bases at J, with 18 bases in the middle. This CDR3 has 15 residues. CDR3 coding DNA: TGTGCCAGCAGCTTACGGGACACCCGGGGGTACGAGCAGTACTTC. It translates to CASSLRDTRGYEQYF.

V gene TRBV4-1 combines with J gene TRBJ2-3; D gene ambiguous. From germline, CDR1 is MGHRA and CDR2 YSYEKL. The CDR3 has 15 residues. V shed 0 bases and J shed 6 bases, with 13 bases lying between them. CDR3 protein: CASSQDPNYRDTQYF. Written as DNA, the CDR3 is TGCGCCAGCAGCCAAGATCCGAATTATAGGGATACGCAGTATTTT.

The rearrangement links TRBV5-4 to TRBJ2-3, with D possibly being TRBD2 (6 bases). The CDR3 covers 15 residues. V was clipped by 5 bases and J by 0 bases, with 13 bases between them. The V gene's germline CDR1 is SGHNT and CDR2 YYREEE (reference sequence). CDR3 bases: TGTGCCAGCAGGCGTCGGGACTCGAGCACAGATACGCAGTATTTT. Translated, it gives CASRRRDSSTDTQYF.

The chain links TRBV6-1 to TRBJ2-6; 8 positions agree with TRBD2. The CDR3 loop spans 17 amino acids. The ends lost 1 base at V and 2 bases at J; junction bases unmatched: 4. Germline assignment: CDR1 MNHNS and CDR2 SASEGT. The CDR3 sequence: CASSEVGGAAGANVLTF. CDR3 nucleotides: TGTGCCAGCAGTGAAGTCGGGGGGGCGGCTGGGGCCAACGTCCTGACTTTC.

This chain links TRBV7-2 with TRBJ1-3; no firm D call. V was shortened by 0 bases and J by 0 bases, with 9 bases between the two germline ends. CDR1 is SGHTA, CDR2 FQGNSA, per germline. CDR3 size: 16 residues. The CDR3 nucleotides are TGTGCCAGCAGCTTAGCGATGGGGAGCTCTGGAAACACCATATATTTT. It specifies CASSLAMGSSGNTIYF.

The chain carries TRBV5-1 and TRBJ2-7, with TRBD1 identical over 8 bases. Trimming took 4 bases from V and 3 from J; bases not matched to a gene: 3. Germline V gene sequence: CDR1 SGHRS, CDR2 YFSETQ. The CDR3 has 13 residues. Here the CDR3 reads CASSAQGVYEQYF. For the CDR3, the DNA is TGCGCCAGCAGCGCACAGGGGGTCTACGAGCAGTACTTC.

This clone was counted a few times. This chain links TRBV10-3 with TRBJ1-4; TRBD1 might be the D (6 bases). Trimming cost V 2 bases and J 11 bases, with 9 bases left between them. The CDR3 is 12 amino acids. From germline, CDR1 is ENHRY and CDR2 SYGVKD. DNA for the CDR3: TGTGCCATCAGTGAGGAGGGGGGGAAACTGTTTTTT. Translation gives CAISEEGGKLFF.

This chain uses TRBV7-7 with TRBJ2-1; perhaps TRBD2 as D (5 bases). The CDR3 spans 13 residues. Germline CDR1 is SSHAT and CDR2 is FNYEAQ (reference sequence). With 1 base removed from V and 8 bases from J, the gap between germline ends came to 9 bases. The CDR3 DNA is TGTGCCAGCAGCTTAGGAGGAGGTGATGAGCAGTTCTTC. Translation: CASSLGGGDEQFF.

This chain joins TRBV5-4 and TRBJ1-1; the match to TRBD1 covers 12 bases. This CDR3 spans 15 amino acids. Trimming took 2 bases from V and 6 from J; bases not matched to a gene: 5. Germline CDR1 reads SGHNT; CDR2 reads YYREEE (reference sequence). CDR3 residues: CASSLPGQGAAEAFF. The CDR3 bases are TGTGCCAGCAGCTTACCGGGACAGGGGGCGGCTGAAGCTTTCTTT.

This rearrangement joins TRBV18 to TRBJ2-1, with 8 positions matching TRBD1. CDR1 KGHSH and CDR2 LQKENI come from the germline V gene. Trimming took 2 bases from V and 9 from J; bases not matched to a gene: 6. This CDR3 region has 14 residues. The CDR3 region has the DNA TGTGCCAGCTCACCAGGACAGGGTACGGGTGAGCAGTTCTTC. Its translation: CASSPGQGTGEQFF.

This clone was counted only a few times. The chain uses TRBV4-1 and TRBJ1-5; 10 bases fit TRBD1. CDR3 length: 16 residues. Germline trimming cut 0 bases from V and 6 bases from J; bases unmatched to any gene: 5. CDR1 and CDR2 (germline): MGHRA, YSYEKL. The CDR3 DNA reads TGCGCCAGCAGCCAAGATCTAGGGACAGGGGTTCAGCCCCAGCATTTT. Encoded protein: CASSQDLGTGVQPQHF.

This chain connects TRBV7-9 to TRBJ1-6, with 7 bases lining up with TRBD1. V lost 5 bases, J lost 7 bases, and 5 bases stayed unmatched. Germline V lookup: CDR1 SEHNR, CDR2 FQNEAQ (reference sequence). The CDR3 contains 14 residues. CDR3 DNA: TGTGCCAGCAGCCGACAGGGAGGGAATTCACCCCTCCACTTT. Its protein product is CASSRQGGNSPLHF.

This chain uses TRBV6-1 with TRBJ1-5; D gene ambiguous. Germline CDR1 MNHNS, CDR2 SASEGT. The V end was cut by 4 bases, the J end by 7 bases, with 11 bases between. This CDR3 contains 13 residues. As DNA, the CDR3 is TGTGCCAGCAGTGTGGTGTTGGGGCAGCCCCAGCATTTT. Its protein product is CASSVVLGQPQHF.

The chain carries TRBV6-5 and TRBJ1-1; TRBD1 agrees at 8 bases. V lost 2 bases, J lost 4 bases, and 6 bases stayed unmatched. Germline V gives CDR1 MNHEY, CDR2 SVGAGI. This CDR3 spans 15 amino acids. The DNA for the CDR3 is TGTGCCAGCAGTTACGGACCAGGGGGCGGCACTGAAGCTTTCTTT. It yields the protein CASSYGPGGGTEAFF.

The rearrangement uses TRBV28 and TRBJ1-2, with D perhaps matching TRBD1 (6 bases). Trimming cost V 6 bases and J 5 bases, with 13 bases left between them. This CDR3 region has 13 residues. Looked up from germline, CDR1 is MDHEN and CDR2 is SYDVKM. In nucleotides, the CDR3 is TGTGCCAGCAGCCACGGACAGAAGTATGGCTACACCTTC. Its protein product is CASSHGQKYGYTF.

The V gene is TRBV6-1, the J gene TRBJ1-2; TRBD1 might be the D (5 bases). V lost 0 bases and J 2 bases, leaving 13 bases between the germline ends. The germline V gene has CDR1 MNHNS and CDR2 SASEGT. The length of the CDR3 is 16 residues. The CDR3 sequence is CASSEALSGPNYGYTF. For the CDR3, the DNA is TGTGCCAGCAGTGAAGCATTGTCAGGGCCAAACTATGGCTACACCTTC.

This clone was counted only a few times. V is TRBV28 and J is TRBJ2-2, with TRBD1 matching over 8 bases. Trimming took 2 bases from V and 4 from J; bases not matched to a gene: 9. The CDR3 length is 17 residues. Germline CDR1 reads MDHEN; CDR2 reads SYDVKM. The CDR3 spells CASSLPLGQGPTGELFF. As DNA, the CDR3 is TGTGCCAGCAGTTTACCCCTTGGACAGGGCCCCACCGGGGAGCTGTTTTTT.

In its sample, this clone was seen once. This chain connects TRBV5-1 to TRBJ1-2; TRBD1 matches at 10 bases. Germline V CDR1 and CDR2: SGHRS, YFSETQ. The CDR3 consists of 14 residues. Trimming cost V 4 bases and J 3 bases; bases outside gene matches: 3. The CDR3: CASSNGQGDYGYTF. DNA of the CDR3: TGCGCCAGCAGCAATGGACAGGGGGACTATGGCTACACCTTC.

The CDR3 protein is CASSLLAGGGDTQYF. The CDR3 bases are TGTGCCAGCAGCTTGTTAGCGGGAGGCGGAGATACGCAGTATTTT. The chain links TRBV7-3 to TRBJ2-3; TRBD2 agrees at 10 bases. The germline V gene encodes CDR1 SGHTA and CDR2 FQGTGA. The CDR3 consists of 15 residues. Unmatched junction bases numbered 5, after V lost 3 bases and J lost 5 bases.

The chain has TRBV27 and TRBJ2-7; 7 positions agree with TRBD2. This CDR3 has 15 residues. The ends lost 5 bases at V and 2 bases at J; junction bases unmatched: 9. Germline V lookup: CDR1 MNHEY, CDR2 SMNVEV (reference sequence). Here the CDR3 reads CASSKGGSSAYEQYF. CDR3 nucleotides: TGTGCCAGCAGTAAAGGCGGGAGCTCGGCCTACGAGCAGTACTTC.

This clone appeared a few times. This chain connects TRBV10-2 to TRBJ2-1, with 14 bases identical to TRBD2. The CDR3 runs 15 residues. V shed 3 bases, J shed 9 bases, and the junction held 4 bases outside the gene matches. Germline assignment: CDR1 WSHSY and CDR2 SAAADI. DNA of the CDR3: TGCGCCAGCAGTGACCGACTAGCGGGGGGGATTGAGCAGTTCTTC. Amino acids: CASSDRLAGGIEQFF.

Within the sample, this clone is medium-sized. The chain couples TRBV4-3 to TRBJ2-7; 10 nucleotides match TRBD1. V lost 3 bases and J lost 1; bases outside the gene matches: 6. The CDR3 covers 16 residues. Germline CDR1 reads LGHNA; CDR2 reads YSLEER. The CDR3 loop reads CASSHSGTGESYEQYF. CDR3 DNA: TGCGCCAGCAGCCACTCTGGGACAGGGGAATCCTACGAGCAGTACTTC.

This clone was seen only once. The DNA of the CDR3 is TGTGCCAGCTCACCACCGGGCCTGGGGGAGACTGAAGCTTTCTTT. Translated: CASSPPGLGETEAFF. The gene calls are TRBV18 and TRBJ1-1; a possible D gene is TRBD1 (5 bases). V was cut by 0 bases and J by 5 bases, with 13 bases left in between. CDR1 and CDR2 from the germline V gene are KGHSH and LQKENI. The length of the CDR3 is 15 residues.

J is TRBJ2-2 and V is TRBV5-4; D gene uncertain. The ends were cut back, 3 bases at V and 0 bases at J, with 6 bases in the middle. Germline CDR1 and CDR2: SGHNT and YYREEE (reference sequence). The CDR3 has 14 amino acids. CDR3 nucleotide sequence: TGTGCCAGCAGCTCGCAGTCGAACACCGGGGAGCTGTTTTTT. Translated, it gives CASSSQSNTGELFF. The full variable domain, rest sourced from reference TRBV5-4 and TRBJ2-2, is ETGVTQSPTHLIKTRGQQVTLRCSSQSGHNTVSWYQQALGQGPQFIFQYYREEENGRGNFPPRFSGLQFPNYSSELNVNALELDDSALYLCASSSQSNTGELFFGEGSRLTVL.